A selection of T cell receptor beta chains follows, all from one sample in a study of cytomegalovirus exposure and HLA in healthy donors. Libraries were prepared by immunoSEQ multiplex PCR; TCRdb keeps only in-frame clonotypes and omits some of them. The table records about 150,000 clones, 84% of them present only once. The source material was PBMCs. The source of these receptors is a girl aged 5 to 17 in good health and CMV-seropositive. Each CDR3 is given with its conserved first and last residue. Fields, in order: D gene, J gene, V gene, clone size, CDR3 DNA, CDR3 protein. D genes are given only for firm matches. Rows give clone size only sometimes, using once, few, many, or a class for an expanded clone.

- | TRBJ1-1 | TRBV5-6 | once | TGTGCCAGCAGCTTGAGGTGGCGTGAGGCGGCTGAAGCTTTCTTT | CASSLRWREAAEAFF
- | TRBJ2-7 | TRBV7-2 | - | TGTGCCAGCAGCTTAGGATCCACAGGGAGCTCCTACGAGCAGTACTTC | CASSLGSTGSSYEQYF
- | TRBJ1-1 | TRBV27 | - | TGTGCCAGCAGTTTACGATCCGGTGAAGCTTTCTTT | CASSLRSGEAFF
TRBD2 | TRBJ2-7 | TRBV7-9 | - | TGTTCCAGCAGCTTAGGCGTCGTAGCGGGGGGCCCCTACGAGCAGTACTTC | CSSSLGVVAGGPYEQYF
TRBD2 | TRBJ2-3 | TRBV5-1 | - | TGCGCCAGCAGCTTGGAAGCGGGGGACATCACAGATACGCAGTATTTT | CASSLEAGDITDTQYF
- | TRBJ1-2 | TRBV6-1 | - | TGTGCCAGCAGTGAATACGGGACAAACAACGGCGGCTACACCTTC | CASSEYGTNNGGYTF
- | TRBJ1-1 | TRBV4-2 | - | TGTGCCAGCAGCCAAGATTCCGCGAGACAGAACACTGAAGCTTTCTTT | CASSQDSARQNTEAFF
- | TRBJ1-1 | TRBV2 | - | TGTGCCAGCAGTGAGGGACTCCCCAAGGGGCTCTTT | CASSEGLPKGLF
- | TRBJ2-7 | TRBV27 | - | TGTGCCAGCAGTGTAATACCAGGGGCCTACGAGCAGTACTTC | CASSVIPGAYEQYF
TRBD1 | TRBJ1-2 | TRBV6-6 | - | TGTGCCGGCCGCGAGACAGGGGCCGCTAACTATGGCTACACCTTC | CAGRETGAANYGYTF
- | TRBJ1-1 | TRBV18 | - | TGTGCCAGCTCACCAACGAGCTTGAACACTGAAGCTTTCTTT | CASSPTSLNTEAFF
TRBD1 | TRBJ1-3 | TRBV19 | - | TGTGCCAGTAAGGGACAGATCCCTGGAAACACCATATATTTT | CASKGQIPGNTIYF
- | TRBJ1-2 | TRBV11-3 | - | TGTGCCAGCAGCTTAGCCCAGGGCGTTAACTATGGCTACACCTTC | CASSLAQGVNYGYTF
- | TRBJ2-3 | TRBV6-1 | few | TGTGCCAGCAGTGAATCTCCTGGCACAGATACGCAGTATTTT | CASSESPGTDTQYF
- | TRBJ1-2 | TRBV14 | - | TGTGCCAGCAGCCAAGTGGCGGGGTCGCGTTATGGCTACACCTTC | CASSQVAGSRYGYTF
TRBD2 | TRBJ2-3 | TRBV27 | - | TGTGCCAGCAGTTTATCGATATTTGCGGGGGGAACAGATACGCAGTATTTT | CASSLSIFAGGTDTQYF
TRBD1 | TRBJ1-6 | TRBV9 | - | TGTGCCAGCAGCGTGAGGGGACAGGCGAATTCACCCCTCCACTTT | CASSVRGQANSPLHF
TRBD2 | TRBJ2-3 | TRBV4-1 | - | TGCGCCAGCAGCCAAGAGCGGGGGGATACGCAGTATTTT | CASSQERGDTQYF
- | TRBJ1-1 | TRBV7-9 | - | TGTGCCAGCAGCTCCCGGTCCATCCAGGATGAAGCTTTCTTT | CASSSRSIQDEAFF
TRBD2 | TRBJ2-3 | TRBV11-3 | - | TGTGCCAGCAGCTTCTATAGCGGGAATGGGTATGGGACAGATACGCAGTATTTT | CASSFYSGNGYGTDTQYF
- | TRBJ2-7 | TRBV14 | - | TGTGCCAGCAGCCAAGATAGTATAGCAACCTACGAGCAGTACTTC | CASSQDSIATYEQYF
- | TRBJ1-2 | TRBV9 | - | TGTGCCAGCAGCTCTAACAAAGTTGGGGGGGCCAACTATGGCTACACCTTC | CASSSNKVGGANYGYTF
TRBD1 | TRBJ1-4 | TRBV5-4 | - | TGTGCCAGCAGCTCCTACAGGGGGAGTGAAAAACTGTTTTTT | CASSSYRGSEKLFF
- | TRBJ1-5 | TRBV10-3 | once | TGTGCCATCGGATGGACAGACAATCAGCCCCAGCATTTT | CAIGWTDNQPQHF
- | TRBJ2-7 | TRBV5-1 | - | TGCGCCAGCAGTTCGGCCCAGGCCTACGAGCAGTACTTC | CASSSAQAYEQYF
TRBD1 | TRBJ1-2 | TRBV4-1 | - | TGCGCCAGCAGCCACCTTCTCGGGGACAGAAGAATATATGGCTACACCTTC | CASSHLLGDRRIYGYTF
TRBD2 | TRBJ2-5 | TRBV7-9 | - | TGTGCCAGCAGCCCCCGCGGGAGCCAAGAGACCCAGTACTTC | CASSPRGSQETQYF
- | TRBJ1-2 | TRBV30 | - | TGTGCCTGGAGTGGCGATGGAGGGTACACCTTC | CAWSGDGGYTF
- | TRBJ2-1 | TRBV6-5 | - | TGTGCCAGCAGCTTGGAGGGGTTCTACAATGAGCAGTTCTTC | CASSLEGFYNEQFF
TRBD1 | TRBJ2-2 | TRBV13 | - | TGTGCCAGCAGCTTATGGGACAGAAATCGTCTCGGGGAGCTGTTTTTT | CASSLWDRNRLGELFF
TRBD1 | TRBJ1-2 | TRBV19 | - | TGTGCCAGTAGTATGGGACAGGAGGGTGGCTACACCTTC | CASSMGQEGGYTF
TRBD1 | TRBJ2-1 | TRBV7-3 | - | TGTGCCAGCAGCTCGGGAGACAGGGGGCGAGGGTGGAAGAAGAATGAGCAGTTCTTC | CASSSGDRGRGWKKNEQFF